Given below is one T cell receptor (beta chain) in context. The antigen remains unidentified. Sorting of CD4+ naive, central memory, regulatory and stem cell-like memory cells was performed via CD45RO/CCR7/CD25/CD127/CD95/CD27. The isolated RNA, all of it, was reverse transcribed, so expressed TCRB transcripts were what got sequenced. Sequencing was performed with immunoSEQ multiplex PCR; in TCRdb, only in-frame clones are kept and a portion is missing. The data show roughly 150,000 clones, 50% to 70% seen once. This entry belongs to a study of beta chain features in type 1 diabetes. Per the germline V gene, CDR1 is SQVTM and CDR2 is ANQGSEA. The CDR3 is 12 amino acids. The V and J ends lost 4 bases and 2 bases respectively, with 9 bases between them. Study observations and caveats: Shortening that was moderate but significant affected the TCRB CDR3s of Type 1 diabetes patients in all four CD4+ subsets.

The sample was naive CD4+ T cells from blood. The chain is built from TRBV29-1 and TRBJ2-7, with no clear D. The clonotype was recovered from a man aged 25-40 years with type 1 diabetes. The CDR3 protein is CSVVEHTYEQYF. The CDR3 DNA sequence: TGCAGCGTTGTTGAACACACCTACGAGCAGTACTTC.